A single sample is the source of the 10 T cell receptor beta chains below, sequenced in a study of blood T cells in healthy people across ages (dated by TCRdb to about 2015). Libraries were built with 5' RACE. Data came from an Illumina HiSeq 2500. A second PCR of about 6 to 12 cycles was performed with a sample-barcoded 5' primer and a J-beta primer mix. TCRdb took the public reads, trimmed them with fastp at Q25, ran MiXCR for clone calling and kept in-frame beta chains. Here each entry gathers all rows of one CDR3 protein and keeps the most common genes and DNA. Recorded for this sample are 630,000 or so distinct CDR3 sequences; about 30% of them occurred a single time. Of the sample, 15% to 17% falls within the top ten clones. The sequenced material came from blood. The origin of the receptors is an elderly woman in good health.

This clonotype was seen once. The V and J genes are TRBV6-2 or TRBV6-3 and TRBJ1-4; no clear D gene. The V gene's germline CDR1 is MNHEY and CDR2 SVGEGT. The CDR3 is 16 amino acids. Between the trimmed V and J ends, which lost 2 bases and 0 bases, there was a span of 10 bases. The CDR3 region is CASSYAGLSTNEKLFF. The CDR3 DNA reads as TGTGCCAGCAGTTACGCGGGGTTATCAACTAATGAAAAACTGTTTTTT.

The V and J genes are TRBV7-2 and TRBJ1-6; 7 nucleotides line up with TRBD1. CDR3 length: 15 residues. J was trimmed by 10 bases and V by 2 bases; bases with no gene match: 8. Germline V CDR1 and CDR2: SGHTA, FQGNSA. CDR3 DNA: TGTGCCAGCAGCTTAAGTCAGGGGGTAGGATCACCCCTCCACTTT. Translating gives CASSLSQGVGSPLHF. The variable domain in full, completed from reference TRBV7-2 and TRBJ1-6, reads GAGVSQSPSNKVTEKGKDVELRCDPISGHTALYWYRQSLGQGLEFLIYFQGNSAPDKSGLPSDRFSAERTGGSVSTLTIQRTQQEDSAVYLCASSLSQGVGSPLHFGNGTRLTVT.

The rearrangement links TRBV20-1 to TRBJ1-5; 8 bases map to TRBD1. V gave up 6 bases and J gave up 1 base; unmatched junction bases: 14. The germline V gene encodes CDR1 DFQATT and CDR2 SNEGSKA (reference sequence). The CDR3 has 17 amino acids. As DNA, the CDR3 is TGCAGTGCCCCAAGGCGCAGGGGGCAGGGGAGCAATCAGCCCCAGCATTTT. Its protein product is CSAPRRRGQGSNQPQHF.

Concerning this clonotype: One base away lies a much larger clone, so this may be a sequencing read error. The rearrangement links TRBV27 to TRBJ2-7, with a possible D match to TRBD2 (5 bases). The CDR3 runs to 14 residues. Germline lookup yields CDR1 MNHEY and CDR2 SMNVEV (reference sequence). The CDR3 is CASSLRAGVYAQYF. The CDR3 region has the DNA TGTGCCAGCAGTTTGAGGGCAGGAGTCTACGCGCAGTACTTC.

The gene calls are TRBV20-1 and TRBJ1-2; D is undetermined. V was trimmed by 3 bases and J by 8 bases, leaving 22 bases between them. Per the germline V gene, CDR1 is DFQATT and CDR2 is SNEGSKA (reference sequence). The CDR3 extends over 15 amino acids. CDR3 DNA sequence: TGCAGTGCTAGTCCTTCAAGCCTCGCGGCGGAGGGCTACACCTTC. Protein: CSASPSSLAAEGYTF.

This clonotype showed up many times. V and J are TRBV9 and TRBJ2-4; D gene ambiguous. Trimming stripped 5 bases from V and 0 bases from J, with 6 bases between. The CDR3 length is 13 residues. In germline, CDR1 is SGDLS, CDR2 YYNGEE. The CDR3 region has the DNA TGTGCCAGCAGTGGTCTAGCCAAAAACATTCAGTACTTC. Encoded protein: CASSGLAKNIQYF.

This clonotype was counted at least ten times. This CDR3 reads CASRSSTPGQDFRGYTF. The CDR3 DNA sequence: TGTGCCAGCAGGTCTTCGACCCCGGGACAAGACTTTAGGGGCTACACCTTC. This sequence joins TRBV6-6 and TRBJ1-2; D may be TRBD1 (6 bases). The CDR3 sequence is 17 residues long. V lost 6 bases and J lost 8, with 28 bases in between. CDR1 MNHNY and CDR2 SVGAGI come from the germline V gene (reference sequence).

DNA for the CDR3: TGCAGCATGCAGGAGGCTCTCGAACGTGAGCAGTTCTTC. It encodes CSMQEALEREQFF. V and J are TRBV29-1 and TRBJ2-1; TRBD2 is a possible D gene (5 bases). The CDR3 sequence is 13 residues long. The V end was cut by 8 bases, the J end by 9 bases, with 20 bases between. The V gene's germline CDR1 is SQVTM and CDR2 ANQGSEA.

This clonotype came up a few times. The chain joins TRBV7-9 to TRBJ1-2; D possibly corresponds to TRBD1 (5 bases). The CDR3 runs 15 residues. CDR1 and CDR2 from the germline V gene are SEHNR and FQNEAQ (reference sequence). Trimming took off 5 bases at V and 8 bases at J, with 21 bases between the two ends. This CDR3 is CASSLESRDREGYTF. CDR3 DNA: TGTGCCAGCAGCCTAGAGTCCCGGGACCGGGAAGGCTACACCTTC.

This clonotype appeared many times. This chain's CDR3 is CAIAGAYNEQFF. The CDR3 nucleotides read TGTGCCATAGCGGGGGCCTACAATGAGCAGTTCTTC. J is TRBJ2-1 and V is TRBV2; 9 bases line up with TRBD2. This CDR3 is 12 amino acids long. CDR1 and CDR2 (germline): SNHLY, FYNNEI. The V segment lost 10 bases and the J segment 2 bases; nucleotides outside the gene matches: 0.